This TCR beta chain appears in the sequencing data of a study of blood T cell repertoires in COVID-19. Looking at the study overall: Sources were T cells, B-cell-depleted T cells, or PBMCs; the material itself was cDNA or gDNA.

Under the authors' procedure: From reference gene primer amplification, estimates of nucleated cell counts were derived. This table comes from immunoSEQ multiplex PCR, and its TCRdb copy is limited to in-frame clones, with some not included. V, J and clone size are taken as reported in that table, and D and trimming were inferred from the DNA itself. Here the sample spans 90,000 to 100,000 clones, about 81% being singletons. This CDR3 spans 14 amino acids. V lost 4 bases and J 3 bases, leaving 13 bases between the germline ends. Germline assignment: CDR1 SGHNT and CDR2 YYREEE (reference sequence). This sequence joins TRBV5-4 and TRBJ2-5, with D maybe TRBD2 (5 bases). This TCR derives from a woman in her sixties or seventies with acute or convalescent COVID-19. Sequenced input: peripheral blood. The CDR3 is CASSLAGVKETQYF. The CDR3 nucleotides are TGTGCCAGCAGCCTCGCCGGGGTCAAAGAGACCCAGTACTTC.